Listed below are T cell receptor beta chains from one sample, sequenced in a study of CD8 T cell repertoires and HIV-1 epitope variants. TCRdb keeps only in-frame clones here, not all; method: immunoSEQ multiplex PCR. The sample records roughly 4,800 clones, 64% being singletons. These receptors' targets are unknown. Specimen: cultured CD8+ T cells derived from PBMCs. The receptors stem from a male donor with HIV. CDR3s include the opening cysteine and the closing phenylalanine or tryptophan. A D gene is named only where the DNA matches it firmly. Clone size is given for some rows only: seen once, a few or many times, or a class if the clone is expanded.

j_call d_call v_call clone_size cdr3_nt cdr3_aa
TRBJ1-2 TRBD1 TRBV19 NA TGTGCCAGTAGTATGGGACAGGGGCTACGGGATGGCTACACCTTC CASSMGQGLRDGYTF
TRBJ1-6 NA TRBV10-3 few TGTGCCATCAGTGAGCAGTCCCCGGGACACGGGAATTCACCCCTCCACTTT CAISEQSPGHGNSPLHF
TRBJ2-1 TRBD2 TRBV7-6 NA TGTGCCAGCAGCTACGGACTAGCGGGACAATCCACCCCCTACAATGAGCAGTTCTTC CASSYGLAGQSTPYNEQFF
TRBJ2-3 TRBD2 TRBV27 NA TGTGCCAGCAGTCCCGGGACTAGCGGGGCCACAGATACGCAGTATTTT CASSPGTSGATDTQYF
TRBJ2-3 NA TRBV9 NA TGTGCCAGCAGCGTAGGGGACGGGGCTGGAGATACGCAGTATTTT CASSVGDGAGDTQYF
TRBJ2-3 TRBD2 TRBV5-4 NA TGTGCCAGCAGCTTGCTGGGCGGGGGAACAGATACGCAGTATTTT CASSLLGGGTDTQYF
TRBJ1-5 TRBD1 TRBV2 few TGTGCCAGCAGTGAGGGACAGGGGAGTTATCAGCCCCAGCATTTT CASSEGQGSYQPQHF
TRBJ2-6 NA TRBV9 NA TGTGCCAGCAGCGTAGACAAGGGGGGCGTGGCCAACGTCCTGACTTTC CASSVDKGGVANVLTF
TRBJ1-5 NA TRBV27 few TGTGCCAGCAGTTTGAGGGGGGAGAATCAGCCCCAGCATTTT CASSLRGENQPQHF
TRBJ1-5 NA TRBV7-8 NA TGTGCCAGCAGCCAAAGGTGGGATCAGCCCCAGCATTTT CASSQRWDQPQHF
TRBJ2-7 TRBD1 TRBV28 NA TGTGCCAGCAGTCCTAATTCCAGGGGGCGCTCCTACGAGCAGTACTTC CASSPNSRGRSYEQYF
TRBJ2-6 NA TRBV6-5 NA TGTGCCACCCGGGCTGGGGCCAACGTCCTGACTTTC CATRAGANVLTF
TRBJ1-4 TRBD1 TRBV29-1 NA TGCAGCGTCTCCGGGACAGGGGAGGGCTTACATGAAAAACTGTTTTTT CSVSGTGEGLHEKLFF
TRBJ2-3 NA TRBV5-4 few TGTGCCAGCAGCCTGGACTTTAGCACAGATACGCAGTATTTT CASSLDFSTDTQYF
TRBJ2-3 NA TRBV11-1 NA TGTGCCAGCAGCTTAGATCCCCCAGGAGGATATGAAGATACGCAGTATTTT CASSLDPPGGYEDTQYF
TRBJ1-2 NA TRBV10-3 NA TGTGCCACCTACCAAGGGGGGGCAGAAAGTCTTGGCTACACCTTC CATYQGGAESLGYTF
TRBJ2-7 NA TRBV6-5 few TGTGCCAGCAGTCCGGGACCCACCGGGAACGAGCAGTACTTC CASSPGPTGNEQYF
TRBJ2-1 NA TRBV28 NA TGTGCCAGCAGTTTGGCTTACAGAAGCTCCTACAATGAGCAGTTCTTC CASSLAYRSSYNEQFF
TRBJ2-2 TRBD1 TRBV6-5 NA TGTGCCAGCAGTTACCTACAGGGGATGGGGACCGGGGAGCTGTTTTTT CASSYLQGMGTGELFF
TRBJ2-5 NA TRBV6-5 NA TGTGCCAGCAGTTACCTTTCCGGGAGCCAAGAGACCCAGTACTTC CASSYLSGSQETQYF
TRBJ1-1 NA TRBV28 NA TGTGCCAGCAGTTTGGTGAACACTGAAGCTTTCTTT CASSLVNTEAFF
TRBJ1-5 NA TRBV5-1 NA TGCGCCAGCAGCCCAACAACCGGGACGGGTCAGCCCCAGCATTTT CASSPTTGTGQPQHF